This T cell receptor beta chain was sequenced during a study of T cells in women clearing cervical HPV infection. As for the study in general: Cases were women with histologically confirmed HPV16-related CIN3 or worse, including a couple of invasive cancers. Control women cleared a single incident HPV16 infection within 12 months.

The table came from immunoSEQ multiplex PCR; TCRdb's copy has only in-frame clones and leaves some out. The sample has 35,000 to 50,000 clones. The receptor was derived from a woman aged 18-70 years with a cervical HPV16 infection that either progressed to CIN3+ or cleared (not recorded which). The material sequenced was blood buffy coat.

CDR3 DNA, as far as it was read: TGCAGTGCTAGCAGGAGGACTGAA. Its protein is CSASRRTE. The whole CDR3 sequence is CSASRRTEAFF. The V gene is TRBV20-1, the J gene TRBJ1-1; no clear D gene. The read ends 3 residues before the CDR3 terminus; that terminus is restored from the germline J gene. Trimming removed 3 bases at V and 5 bases at J, with 7 bases between. This CDR3 is built from 11 residues. Germline-derived CDR1 and CDR2 are DFQATT and SNEGSKA (reference sequence).